This entry lists 28 T cell receptor beta chains sequenced from one sample in a study of T cell clonality in common variable immunodeficiency. TCRdb keeps only in-frame clones here, not all; method: immunoSEQ multiplex PCR. The sample yields 30,000 to 40,000 clones, without any singletons. The sample taken for sequencing was peripheral blood mononuclear cells. These receptor sequences come from a person aged 18 to 70 in good health.

This clone was counted between two and nine times. The CDR3 sequence is CASSQSRQNYGYTF. Partial CDR3 DNA: TGTGCCAGCAGCCAATCTCGCCAGAACTATGGC. The chain uses TRBV16 and TRBJ1-2; unclear D gene. The read comes to an end 3 residues before the CDR3 does, leaving the germline J gene to fill in the end. V shed 0 bases and J shed 2 bases, with 7 bases lying between them. The CDR3 extends over 14 amino acids. Germline V gene sequence: CDR1 KGHSY, CDR2 FQNENV.

Many counts were recorded for this clone. The read gets to within 3 residues of the CDR3 end, and the germline J gene fills in the rest. The chain has TRBV5-1 and TRBJ2-3; tentatively, D is TRBD2 (6 bases). Germline CDR1 SGHRS, CDR2 YFSETQ. Deletions cut 0 bases from V and 5 bases from J, with 13 bases between. The CDR3 totals 15 residues. The CDR3 bases that were read are TGCGCCAGCAGCTTGGAGACTAGGTCGGTAGATACG. This codes for CASSLETRSVDT. In full, the CDR3 is CASSLETRSVDTQYF.

As for this clone: The CDR3 extends 3 residues past the end of the read, so its final part is completed from the germline J gene. The chain uses TRBV7-9 and TRBJ1-2; unclear D gene. CDR3 length: 13 amino acids. The germline V gene encodes CDR1 SEHNR and CDR2 FQNEAQ (reference sequence). The CDR3 sequence is CASSSLTRTGYTF. The CDR3 DNA, read in part, is TGTGCCAGCAGCTCACTGACTCGTACAGGC.

This clone occurred many times. The CDR3 end falls 3 residues outside the read, so it is completed with the germline J gene. The chain recombines TRBV5-1 with TRBJ2-2; tentative D call: TRBD1 (6 bases). The CDR3 has 19 residues. Trimming left V 4 bases short and J 5 bases short, with 27 bases between. Germline assignment: CDR1 SGHRS and CDR2 YFSETQ. The sequenced CDR3 bases are TGCGCCAGCAGCCCCCCAGGGACACTAAGCGGAGAGGGGACCGGGGAG. It yields the protein CASSPPGTLSGEGTGE. The complete CDR3 sequence is CASSPPGTLSGEGTGELFF. The full variable domain, with the rest looked up from reference TRBV5-1 and TRBJ2-2, is KAGVTQTPRYLIKTRGQQVTLSCSPISGHRSVSWYQQTPGQGLQFLFEYFSETQRNKGNFPGRFSGRQFSNSRSEMNVSTLELGDSALYLCASSPPGTLSGEGTGELFFGEGSRLTVL.

This clone was counted ten times or more. The sequence runs out 3 residues before the end of the CDR3; the remainder is reconstructed from the germline J gene. V is TRBV14 and J is TRBJ1-2, with D perhaps TRBD1 (5 bases). Germline loops: CDR1 SGHDN, CDR2 FVKESK. This CDR3 region has 14 residues. The CDR3 spells CASSQGLGRWGYTF. The part of the CDR3 DNA that was read is TGTGCCAGCAGCCAAGGACTGGGGCGATGGGGC. Combining the CDR3 with reference TRBV14 and TRBJ1-2 gives the whole variable domain EAGVTQFPSHSVIEKGQTVTLRCDPISGHDNLYWYRRVMGKEIKFLLHFVKESKQDESGMPNNRFLAERTGGTYSTLKVQPAELEDSGVYFCASSQGLGRWGYTFGSGTRLTVV.

This clone was seen ten or more times. CDR3 residues: CASRHGQGLTGELFF. The covered CDR3 bases are TGTGCCAGCAGACATGGACAGGGATTAACCGGGGAG. V is TRBV5-4 and J is TRBJ2-2; 8 nucleotides match TRBD1. Read data end 3 residues before the CDR3 end; the end is taken from the germline J gene. The germline CDR1 and CDR2 sequences are SGHNT and YYREEE (reference sequence). This CDR3 is 15 amino acids long. The V and J ends lost 5 bases and 5 bases, in that order; junction bases with no gene match: 8.

This CDR3 is CASSLQGRGGQYF. The CDR3 DNA, read in part, is TGTGCCAGCAGCTTACAGGGGCGCGGAGGT. The chain couples TRBV7-2 to TRBJ2-4; a weak D match, TRBD1 (6 bases). The CDR3 is cut off 3 residues early in the read; its end comes from the germline J gene. The CDR3 has 13 amino acids. Germline values: CDR1 SGHTA, CDR2 FQGNSA.

The table lists this clone with many counts. Sequencing ends 3 residues short of the CDR3 end; the germline J gene provides the rest. The genes are TRBV5-1 and TRBJ2-5; 7 positions match TRBD2. Germline trimming cut 5 bases from V and 2 bases from J; bases unmatched to any gene: 9. The length of the CDR3 is 15 residues. Germline V gives CDR1 SGHRS, CDR2 YFSETQ. CDR3 DNA (partial): TGCGCCAGCAGTCTCGGACTAGACCTTCAAGAGACC. This sequence encodes CASSLGLDLQET. The entire CDR3 protein is CASSLGLDLQETQYF.

This clone has at least ten counts. The CDR3 end is not reached by the read, which stops 3 residues before it; the germline J gene fills it in. This chain links TRBV7-6 with TRBJ2-1; TRBD1 is a possible D gene (5 bases). Germline V gene lookup returns CDR1 SGHVS and CDR2 FNYEAQ. This CDR3 contains 16 residues. Trimming took off 1 base at V and 4 bases at J, with 14 bases between the two ends. The CDR3 reads CASSLVTDSLYNEQFF. CDR3 DNA, as far as it was read: TGTGCCAGCAGCTTAGTTACCGACAGCCTATACAATGAG. Full variable domain (missing parts from reference TRBV7-6 and TRBJ2-1): GAGVSQSPRYKVTKRGQDVALRCDPISGHVSLYWYRQALGQGPEFLTYFNYEAQQDKSGLPNDRFSAERPEGSISTLTIQRTEQRDSAMYRCASSLVTDSLYNEQFFGPGTRLTVL.

This clone was counted at least ten times. The read terminates 3 residues before the CDR3 end, so the remaining end is supplied by the germline J gene. V usage is TRBV10-3 and J usage is TRBJ2-2; unclear D gene. The CDR3 is 12 amino acids. Germline-derived CDR1 and CDR2 are ENHRY and SYGVKD. Trimming removed 4 bases from V and 3 bases from J, with 3 bases in between. Partial CDR3 DNA: TGTGCCATCAGTGCCGACACCGGGGAG. It is translated as CAISADTGE. The whole CDR3 region reads CAISADTGELFF.

This clone was found many times. The sequenced part of the CDR3 DNA is TGTGCCAGCTCCACATACACAGATACG. Translating it yields CASSTYTDT. The CDR3 in its entirety is CASSTYTDTQYF. The V call is TRBV18, the J call TRBJ2-3; D is undetermined. The sequence runs out 3 residues before the end of the CDR3; the remainder is reconstructed from the germline J gene. CDR1 and CDR2 from the germline V gene are KGHSH and LQKENI. The CDR3 extends over 12 amino acids. V lost 6 bases and J 2 bases, leaving 6 bases between the germline ends.

This clone has a count of ten or more. The CDR3 end falls 3 residues outside the read, so it is completed with the germline J gene. The V call is TRBV5-1, the J call TRBJ1-1; possible D gene TRBD1, 5 bases. The CDR3 extends over 13 amino acids. The V gene's germline CDR1 is SGHRS and CDR2 YFSETQ. Trimming left V 1 base short and J 5 bases short, with 9 bases between. CDR3 sequence reads: CASSLSGGTEAFF. The DNA read from the CDR3 is TGCGCCAGCAGCTTGTCGGGGGGAACTGAA. The full variable domain, rest sourced from reference TRBV5-1 and TRBJ1-1, is KAGVTQTPRYLIKTRGQQVTLSCSPISGHRSVSWYQQTPGQGLQFLFEYFSETQRNKGNFPGRFSGRQFSNSRSEMNVSTLELGDSALYLCASSLSGGTEAFFGQGTRLTVV.

In regard to this clone: The read stops 3 residues short of the end of the CDR3; the missing end is completed from the germline J gene. The genes are TRBV5-1 and TRBJ1-4, with 7 nucleotides matching TRBD1. This CDR3 region has 15 residues. Germline V lookup: CDR1 SGHRS, CDR2 YFSETQ. The CDR3 is CASSFTGEGDSPLFF. Partial CDR3 DNA: TGCGCCAGCAGCTTCACAGGGGAAGGGGACTCACCA.

This clone was detected many times. The sequenced fragment ends 3 residues before the CDR3 boundary, so the rest is inferred from the germline J gene. J is TRBJ1-2 and V is TRBV19; D possibly corresponds to TRBD1 (5 bases). The V end was cut by 3 bases, the J end by 6 bases, with 8 bases between. The CDR3 is made up of 12 amino acids. Germline CDR1 LNHDA, CDR2 SQIVND (reference sequence). The CDR3 DNA, read in part, is TGTGCCAGTAGTATCGCGGGGGATGGC. Encoded protein: CASSIAGDG. Given in full, the CDR3 is CASSIAGDGYTF.

There are many counts of this clone. The DNA ends 3 residues before the CDR3 does, and the rest of the CDR3 is filled in from the germline J gene. This chain links TRBV18 with TRBJ2-3, with no clear D. The CDR3 loop spans 16 amino acids. V lost 0 bases and J 0 bases, leaving 10 bases between the germline ends. Germline loops: CDR1 KGHSH, CDR2 LQKENI. The CDR3 sequence: CASSPPNGPSTDTQYF. The CDR3 bases that were read are TGTGCCAGCTCACCACCCAATGGGCCTAGCACAGATACG. The complete variable domain, with remaining parts taken from reference TRBV18 and TRBJ2-3, reads NAGVMQNPRHLVRRRGQEARLRCSPMKGHSHVYWYRQLPEEGLKFMVYLQKENIIDESGMPKERFSAEFPKEGPSILRIQQVVRGDSAAYFCASSPPNGPSTDTQYFGPGTRLTVL.

This clone was counted at least ten times. The CDR3 extends 3 residues past the end of the read, so its final part is completed from the germline J gene. V gene TRBV2 combines with J gene TRBJ1-2; 7 positions match TRBD1. The CDR3 is 15 residues long. Trimming removed 5 bases from V and 7 bases from J; junction bases left unmatched: 13. Per the germline V gene, CDR1 is SNHLY and CDR2 is FYNNEI. The CDR3 loop is CASSPTTGTIGGYTF. The sequenced CDR3 bases are TGTGCCAGCAGTCCCACGACAGGGACAATCGGTGGC.

There are many counts of this clone. The CDR3 end lies 3 residues beyond the end of the read and is filled in from the germline J gene. V and J are TRBV7-2 and TRBJ2-5; D is possibly TRBD1 (6 bases). Trimming removed 7 bases from V and 1 base from J, with 10 bases in between. Germline V gene sequence: CDR1 SGHTA, CDR2 FQGNSA. The CDR3 spans 13 residues. CDR3 sequence: CASKKGVQETQYF. The part of the CDR3 DNA that was read is TGTGCCAGCAAAAAGGGGGTCCAAGAGACC.

This clone was observed a few times. The CDR3 goes on 3 residues after the read ends, and that part is filled in from the germline J gene. The chain links TRBV30 to TRBJ1-2; D unresolved. CDR3 size: 14 residues. Per germline, CDR1 GTSNPN and CDR2 SVGIG (reference sequence). The sequenced CDR3 bases are TGTGCCTGGAATTTCTGGGCCGGCCCCTACGAC. It specifies CAWNFWAGPYD. The full CDR3 protein reads CAWNFWAGPYDYTF.

This clone came up many times. The read terminates 3 residues ahead of where the CDR3 ends, so the germline J gene completes it. The V and J genes are TRBV20-1 and TRBJ2-2; 11 bases are shared with TRBD2. V gave up 6 bases and J gave up 4 bases; unmatched junction bases: 4. This CDR3 comprises 14 residues. Germline CDR1 reads DFQATT; CDR2 reads SNEGSKA (reference sequence). CDR3 DNA, as far as it was read: TGCAGTGCCCCGGGACTAGCGGTCACCGGGGAG. This sequence encodes CSAPGLAVTGE. In full, the CDR3 is CSAPGLAVTGELFF.

This clone was counted at least ten times. The read ends 3 residues shy of where the CDR3 ends; the end is completed using the germline J gene. J is TRBJ2-5 and V is TRBV10-3; 8 positions agree with TRBD2. The CDR3 extends over 14 amino acids. From germline, CDR1 is ENHRY and CDR2 SYGVKD. Trimming removed 2 bases from V and 1 base from J; junction bases left unmatched: 0. CDR3 DNA (partial): TGTGCCATCAGTGAGACTAGCGGCCAAGAGACC. It codes for CAISETSGQET. The CDR3 in full is CAISETSGQETQYF.

This clone was counted ten times or more. The sequence runs out 3 residues before the end of the CDR3; the remainder is reconstructed from the germline J gene. The rearrangement links TRBV13 to TRBJ2-3; D call uncertain. V shed 2 bases and J shed 1 base, with 4 bases lying between them. Germline-derived CDR1 and CDR2 are PRHDT and FYEKMQ (reference sequence). The CDR3 totals 13 residues. CDR3 DNA, as far as it was read: TGTGCCAGCAGCTTACAGGGCACAGATACG. Translated: CASSLQGTDT. The full-length CDR3 reads as CASSLQGTDTQYF.

This clone has ten or more counts. CDR3: CARSSARTGKYQPQHF. Incomplete CDR3 DNA: TGTGCCAGAAGCTCGGCTCGGACGGGGAAATATCAGCCC. This rearrangement joins TRBV5-3 to TRBJ1-5; D not resolved. Coverage ceases 3 residues before the CDR3 finishes, and the germline J gene fills in the end. TRBV5-3 is assigned to the ORF class and has an uncertain function. This CDR3 has 16 amino acids. The V gene lost 3 bases and the J gene lost 5 bases, with 18 bases spanning the gap.

This clone has ten or more counts. Read data end 3 residues before the CDR3 end; the end is taken from the germline J gene. The rearrangement joins TRBV7-3 to TRBJ2-2, with TRBD2 matching 10 bases. The CDR3 is made up of 15 amino acids. V shed 5 bases and J 3 bases; nucleotides not matched to a gene: 3. The germline V gene encodes CDR1 SGHTA and CDR2 FQGTGA. CDR3 residues: CASSPGTSDTGELFF. Incomplete CDR3 DNA: TGTGCCAGCAGCCCTGGGACTAGCGACACCGGGGAG. The full variable domain, rest sourced from reference TRBV7-3 and TRBJ2-2, is GAGVSQTPSNKVTEKGKYVELRCDPISGHTALYWYRQSLGQGPEFLIYFQGTGAADDSGLPNDRFFAVRPEGSVSTLKIQRTERGDSAVYLCASSPGTSDTGELFFGEGSRLTVL.

This clone was seen many times. The sequenced fragment ends 3 residues before the CDR3 boundary, so the rest is inferred from the germline J gene. The rearrangement joins TRBV20-1 to TRBJ1-4; the D gene is possibly TRBD1 (5 bases). This CDR3 comprises 14 residues. Germline V gene sequence: CDR1 DFQATT, CDR2 SNEGSKA (reference sequence). The part of the CDR3 DNA that was read is TGCAGTGCGTCGTTTGGTTCTGGGGCCAACGTA. It specifies CSASFGSGANV. Given in full, the CDR3 is CSASFGSGANVLFF.

Points on this clone: The read stops 3 residues short of the end of the CDR3; the missing end is completed from the germline J gene. This sequence joins TRBV11-3 and TRBJ2-1, with 9 bases matching TRBD2. The CDR3 loop spans 14 amino acids. Germline trimming cut 6 bases from V and 2 bases from J; bases unmatched to any gene: 2. Germline V CDR1 and CDR2: SGHNT, YENEEA. The CDR3 loop reads CASSLAGTYNEQFF. The sequenced part of the CDR3 DNA is TGTGCCAGCAGTCTAGCGGGAACCTACAATGAG.

At least ten counts were recorded for this clone. Read coverage stops 3 residues before the CDR3 terminus; the germline J gene supplies the remainder. The J gene is TRBJ2-7, the V gene TRBV2; D perhaps matches TRBD2 (6 bases). CDR1 SNHLY and CDR2 FYNNEI come from the germline V gene. V was pared by 6 bases and J by 0 bases, with 12 bases between. CDR3 size: 14 residues. The chain's CDR3 is CASRERASSYEQYF. The sequenced CDR3 bases are TGTGCCAGCAGGGAGCGGGCCAGCTCCTACGAG. Looking up the rest from reference TRBV2 and TRBJ2-7 gives the full variable domain: EPEVTQTPSHQVTQMGQEVILRCVPISNHLYFYWYRQILGQKVEFLVSFYNNEISEKSEIFDDQFSVERPDGSNFTLKIRSTKLEDSAMYFCASRERASSYEQYFGPGTRLTVT.

This clone was seen ten or more times. Coverage ceases 3 residues before the CDR3 finishes, and the germline J gene fills in the end. This sequence joins TRBV7-2 and TRBJ1-5, with unresolved D. CDR1 and CDR2 from the germline V gene are SGHTA and FQGNSA. V gave up 5 bases and J gave up 5 bases, with 10 bases separating them. The CDR3 is 13 residues long. This CDR3 is CASSPRRDQPQHF. CDR3 DNA (partial): TGTGCCAGCAGCCCGCGCCGCGATCAGCCC.

This clone appeared many times. The read ends 3 residues before the CDR3 terminus; that terminus is restored from the germline J gene. The chain couples TRBV5-1 to TRBJ2-2, with 7 bases aligning to TRBD1. Germline V gene sequence: CDR1 SGHRS, CDR2 YFSETQ. V shed 6 bases, J shed 8 bases, and the junction held 10 bases outside the gene matches. The CDR3 spans 14 residues. Incomplete CDR3 DNA: TGCGCCAGCAAATCGAGACAGGGCTGGGGGGAG. Translated: CASKSRQGWGE. The CDR3 in its entirety is CASKSRQGWGELFF. Supplemented by reference TRBV5-1 and TRBJ2-2, the full variable domain reads KAGVTQTPRYLIKTRGQQVTLSCSPISGHRSVSWYQQTPGQGLQFLFEYFSETQRNKGNFPGRFSGRQFSNSRSEMNVSTLELGDSALYLCASKSRQGWGELFFGEGSRLTVL.